This T cell receptor beta chain was found in a study of T cell repertoires in cytomegalovirus infection. Study-wide context: A matching HLA type, together with CMV infection, was signaled by public TCR beta signatures.

This clonotype has more than one count but fewer than ten. The antigen is undetermined. Notes on the study in general: Accumulated public TCR beta family frequency recognized individuals carrying CMV together with the relevant HLA.

MiXCR, run by TCRdb on the reads, gives a single entry per CDR3 protein. The repertoire holds approximately 400,000 distinct CDR3 sequences, with under 40% as singletons. CDR3 length: 14 amino acids. Trimming took 5 bases from V and 4 from J, leaving 15 bases between them. The rearrangement links TRBV12-3 or TRBV12-4 to TRBJ2-7, with D uncertain. Sequences were obtained from PBMCs. This TCR was recovered from a human donor in good health (CMV status not recorded). Some clones in this sample may be carry-over from other donors' samples. The CDR3 sequence: CASSLYDGPYEQYF. CDR3 nucleotide sequence: TGTGCCAGCAGTCTCTACGACGGACCATACGAGCAGTACTTC.